Below are 5 T cell receptor beta chains sequenced from a single sample in a study of cytomegalovirus exposure and HLA in healthy donors. The primer mix had 60 Vbeta and 13 Jbeta primers. Repertoires were generated with immunoSEQ multiplex PCR, while TCRdb's copy carries only in-frame clones and drops some. Of some 180,000 clones in the sample, 80% are singletons; the top ten hold under 2%. What was sequenced was PBMCs. These receptors originate from a woman aged 25 to 39 in good health and CMV-seronegative.

The chain is built from TRBV5-6 and TRBJ2-4; D is possibly TRBD1 (5 bases). CDR3 size: 17 residues. Germline CDR1 is SGHDT and CDR2 is YYEEEE. Between the trimmed V and J ends, which lost 0 bases and 1 base, there was a span of 14 bases. CDR3 in amino acids: CASSLVGLGLAKNIQYF. Written as DNA, the CDR3 is TGTGCCAGCAGCTTGGTCGGTCTGGGGCTTGCCAAAAACATTCAGTACTTC.

The CDR3 region has the DNA TGTGCCAGCAGCTTAGTTAAGGGACAGGGGCCTTCAGAGACCCAGTACTTC. Amino acid sequence: CASSLVKGQGPSETQYF. This chain connects TRBV11-2 to TRBJ2-5, with 10 nucleotides matching TRBD1. The V gene end was trimmed by 1 base and the J gene end by 4 bases; junction bases not matched to a gene: 9. Per germline, CDR1 SGHAT and CDR2 FQNNGV. The CDR3 is 17 residues long.

This clone was detected only once. This chain connects TRBV6-1 to TRBJ2-1; no firm D call. The V end lost 8 bases, the J end lost 6 bases, and 17 bases lay between the germline ends. The germline CDR1 and CDR2 sequences are MNHNS and SASEGT. This CDR3 is 14 amino acids long. CDR3 in DNA: TGTGCCAGCGGTACCCGCCGGGTAAGCAATGAGCAGTTCTTC. Amino acid sequence: CASGTRRVSNEQFF.

The chain links TRBV9 to TRBJ2-1; 8 nucleotides match TRBD1. The CDR3 spans 16 residues. Germline CDR1 reads SGDLS; CDR2 reads YYNGEE. Losses at the gene ends were 6 bases for V and 8 bases for J; bases not matched to a gene: 16. The CDR3, as DNA: TGTGCCAGCACCCCAAAAGGACAGGGATTGGGGGATGAGCAGTTCTTC. It codes for CASTPKGQGLGDEQFF.

The V and J genes are TRBV27 and TRBJ1-2, with TRBD1 as a possible D gene (6 bases). CDR3 length: 14 amino acids. From germline, CDR1 is MNHEY and CDR2 SMNVEV (reference sequence). Trimming pared 1 base from V and 6 bases from J, leaving 12 bases between. The CDR3 spells CASSLYRDSDGYTF. The CDR3 DNA is TGTGCCAGCAGTTTATACAGGGATTCGGATGGCTACACCTTC.